These T cell receptor beta chains were read from a single sample in a study of cytomegalovirus exposure and HLA in healthy donors. This table comes from immunoSEQ multiplex PCR, and its TCRdb copy is limited to in-frame clones, with some not included. The table lists about 49,000 clones, approximately 90% of them singletons. The sequenced material came from PBMCs. The receptor set was obtained from a man younger than 35 in good health and CMV-seronegative. Each CDR3 is given with its conserved first and last residue.

TRBV6-6	TRBJ1-4	CASSWDSPGGEKLFF
TRBV4-1	TRBJ2-1	CASSRGTSDNEQFF
TRBV20-1	TRBJ2-7	CSARARDEQYF
TRBV19	TRBJ1-1	CASSIRTGGTEAFF
TRBV4-2	TRBJ2-1	CASSHHTDRPPGDYNEQFF
TRBV9	TRBJ1-2	CASSVDLGEAGYTF
TRBV7-2	TRBJ2-4	CASSLLSPERAKNIQYF
TRBV7-3	TRBJ2-1	CASSYMTSGRFNEQFF
TRBV7-8	TRBJ2-3	CASSLTAGTPTDTQYF
TRBV7-9	TRBJ2-1	CASSPLLGLAGVRYQFF
TRBV29-1	TRBJ2-2	CSVEVGAGGELFF
TRBV18	TRBJ2-3	CASSPIDSGGPMGDTQYF
TRBV5-6	TRBJ1-5	CASSSGTGPQPQHF
TRBV4-1	TRBJ2-3	CASSQGQGSTDTQYF
TRBV4-2	TRBJ1-4	CASSQDKRTVATNEKLFF
TRBV28	TRBJ2-1	CASIMVREGNEQFF
TRBV10-3	TRBJ2-3	CAISDPGQGTDTQYF
TRBV9	TRBJ2-7	CASSVATGGEQYF
TRBV28	TRBJ2-7	CASSFVAGPYEQYF
TRBV27	TRBJ2-1	CASSSIRSGTEQFF
TRBV7-2	TRBJ2-2	CASTQTSGRTGELFF
TRBV4-1	TRBJ2-3	CASSQDGISGRYTDTQYF
TRBV30	TRBJ2-1	CAWTFFSGRVEQFF
TRBV5-1	TRBJ2-7	CASSPDDGRGYEQYF
TRBV6-1	TRBJ2-3	CASSESPNTQYF
TRBV4-2	TRBJ2-1	CASSQVLGLAGGEQFF
TRBV30	TRBJ2-4	CACWDRGPAAKNIQYF
TRBV10-2	TRBJ2-2	CASSEVVGGTGELFF
TRBV11-2	TRBJ1-1	CASSLQGFTEAFF
TRBV27	TRBJ2-7	CASRLTSGITYEQYF
TRBV7-6	TRBJ1-5	CASSLREGFNQPQHF
TRBV27	TRBJ2-2	CASSSGNKGQGATGELFF
TRBV7-6	TRBJ2-1	CASSLQGGSHNEQFF
TRBV30	TRBJ1-2	CAWSLHTGYNYGYTF
TRBV30	TRBJ2-2	CAWSVGQVYTGELFF
TRBV6-4	TRBJ2-3	CASSDTGTSGTDTQYF
TRBV28	TRBJ1-4	CASSPLRAQGGEKLFF
TRBV28	TRBJ1-4	CASSLWALRNIEEKLFF
TRBV14	TRBJ2-3	CASSFREGLAGTDTQYF
TRBV20-1	TRBJ2-7	CSAREVREQYF
TRBV18	TRBJ1-5	CASSPPGRGTNQPQHF
TRBV11-2	TRBJ2-7	CASSFTDGLVYEQYF
TRBV7-2	TRBJ1-5	CASSFGGTGAQPQHF
TRBV7-9	TRBJ2-3	CASSRGLAGSTDTQYF
TRBV15	TRBJ1-5	CATSTRDSNQPQHF
TRBV28	TRBJ2-7	CASRRGHNFYEQYF
TRBV19	TRBJ2-7	CASSMRGDSSYEQYF
TRBV28	TRBJ2-3	CASILAGSTDTQYF
TRBV6-5	TRBJ2-7	CASSQGALYEQYF
TRBV4-3	TRBJ2-5	CASSRTTGTGSETQYF
TRBV4-2	TRBJ2-1	CASSQDGGIGEQFF
TRBV4-1	TRBJ2-7	CASSQDPLRTGPTYEQYF
TRBV9	TRBJ2-7	CASSERSTVDEQYF
TRBV27	TRBJ2-7	CASSRTSGSYEQYF
TRBV9	TRBJ1-3	CASSRGSSGNTIYF
TRBV23-1	TRBJ2-1	CASSQSWDRGPNYNEQFF
TRBV27	TRBJ2-3	CASSPGPGQGGDTQYF
TRBV7-6	TRBJ2-7	CASSLAGVREQYF